The 8 T cell receptor beta chains reported below all come from one sample, sequenced in a study of blood T cell repertoires in COVID-19. Profiling relied on immunoSEQ multiplex PCR, and the TCRdb table lists in-frame clones only, not all of them. The sample consists of roughly 140,000 clones, approximately 81% of them appearing once. The source material was peripheral blood. These receptors were obtained from a woman between 55 and 75 years old with COVID-19, enrolled during active disease.

This chain uses TRBV28 with TRBJ1-1, with D uncertain. Deletions cut 4 bases from V and 8 bases from J, with 8 bases between. The CDR3 contains 11 residues. Looked up from germline, CDR1 is MDHEN and CDR2 is SYDVKM. CDR3 sequence reads: CASSSPTEAFF. As DNA, the CDR3 is TGTGCCAGCAGTTCCCCGACAGAAGCTTTCTTT.

The J gene is TRBJ1-2, the V gene TRBV6-5; D is perhaps TRBD1 (6 bases). The V end lost 7 bases, the J end lost 5 bases, and 14 bases lay between the germline ends. Germline V CDR1 and CDR2: MNHEY, SVGAGI. This CDR3 region has 13 residues. The CDR3 protein is CASMRGGGYGYTF. The CDR3 nucleotides read TGTGCCAGCATGCGGGGAGGGGGATATGGCTACACCTTC.

Ten or more counts support this clone. This chain connects TRBV19 to TRBJ1-2; 10 nucleotides line up with TRBD1. This CDR3 region has 17 residues. With 4 bases clipped from V and 3 bases from J, the junction kept 11 bases outside the gene matches. From germline, CDR1 is LNHDA and CDR2 SQIVND (reference sequence). The CDR3 DNA follows: TGTGCCAGTAGTACACGGGACAGGGGTCGGTCGGACTATGGCTACACCTTC. Encoded protein: CASSTRDRGRSDYGYTF.

The genes are TRBV6-5 and TRBJ1-2; the D gene is possibly TRBD1 (6 bases). The CDR3 covers 14 residues. The germline CDR1 and CDR2 sequences are MNHEY and SVGAGI. V was clipped by 5 bases and J by 4 bases, with 14 bases between them. Here the CDR3 reads CASSRQDTLYGYTF. The CDR3 DNA is TGTGCCAGCAGTCGACAGGATACCCTCTATGGCTACACCTTC.

J is TRBJ2-3 and V is TRBV7-9; D gene unclear. Trimming removed 2 bases at V and 2 bases at J, with 14 bases between. Germline values: CDR1 SEHNR, CDR2 FQNEAQ (reference sequence). The CDR3 length is 16 residues. The CDR3: CASSLSRQAITDTQYF. CDR3 sequence (DNA): TGTGCCAGCAGCTTAAGTCGGCAGGCCATCACAGATACGCAGTATTTT.

The chain has TRBV2 and TRBJ1-4; 9 bases agree with TRBD1. The V gene's germline CDR1 is SNHLY and CDR2 FYNNEI. With V trimmed by 6 bases and J by 5 bases, 13 bases remained unmatched. This CDR3 is 17 amino acids long. The CDR3 DNA reads as TGTGCCAGCAGAGAGACAGGGGGAGAAAACCGAAATGAAAAACTGTTTTTT. Encoded protein: CASRETGGENRNEKLFF.

The chain combines TRBV11-1 with TRBJ1-1; possible D gene TRBD1, 6 bases. Germline loops: CDR1 SGHAT, CDR2 FQDESV (reference sequence). Trimming removed 4 bases from V and 11 bases from J, with 11 bases in between. This CDR3 region has 11 residues. For the CDR3, the DNA is TGTGCCAGCAGCTCCGGGACATCTGCTTTCTTT. Its protein is CASSSGTSAFF.

The chain uses TRBV5-1 and TRBJ2-5, with D possibly TRBD1 on 5 matching bases. Germline V CDR1 and CDR2: SGHRS, YFSETQ. V lost 3 bases, J lost 5 bases, and 14 bases lay in between. There are 14 residues in the CDR3. The CDR3 DNA reads TGCGCCAGCAGCTCGACAGCACCAAGGGAGACCCAGTACTTC. Translation: CASSSTAPRETQYF. The full variable domain, in which reference TRBV5-1 and TRBJ2-5 provide the parts outside the CDR3, is KAGVTQTPRYLIKTRGQQVTLSCSPISGHRSVSWYQQTPGQGLQFLFEYFSETQRNKGNFPGRFSGRQFSNSRSEMNVSTLELGDSALYLCASSSTAPRETQYFGPGTRLLVL.